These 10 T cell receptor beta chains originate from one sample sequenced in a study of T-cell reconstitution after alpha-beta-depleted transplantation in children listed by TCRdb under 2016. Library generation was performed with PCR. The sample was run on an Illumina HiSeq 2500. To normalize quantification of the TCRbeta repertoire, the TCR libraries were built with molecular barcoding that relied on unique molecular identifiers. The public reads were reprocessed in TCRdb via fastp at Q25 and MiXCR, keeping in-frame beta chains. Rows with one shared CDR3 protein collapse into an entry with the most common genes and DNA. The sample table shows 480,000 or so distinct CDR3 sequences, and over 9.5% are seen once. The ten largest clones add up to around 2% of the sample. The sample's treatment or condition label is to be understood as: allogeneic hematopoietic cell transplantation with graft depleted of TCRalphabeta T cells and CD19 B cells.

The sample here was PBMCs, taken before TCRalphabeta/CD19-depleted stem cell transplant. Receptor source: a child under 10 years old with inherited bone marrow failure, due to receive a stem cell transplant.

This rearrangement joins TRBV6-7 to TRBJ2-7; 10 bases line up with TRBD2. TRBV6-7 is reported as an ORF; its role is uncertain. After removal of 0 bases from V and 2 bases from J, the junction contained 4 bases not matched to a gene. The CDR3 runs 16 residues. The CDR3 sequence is CASSYSGTSDTYEQYF. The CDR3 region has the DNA TGTGCCAGCAGTTACTCTGGGACTAGCGACACCTACGAGCAGTACTTC.

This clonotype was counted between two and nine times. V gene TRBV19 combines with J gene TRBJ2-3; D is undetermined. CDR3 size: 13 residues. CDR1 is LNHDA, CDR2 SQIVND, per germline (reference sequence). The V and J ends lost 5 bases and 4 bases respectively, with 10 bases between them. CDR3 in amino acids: CASSVGRADTQYF. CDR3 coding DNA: TGTGCCAGTAGTGTAGGACGGGCAGATACGCAGTATTTT.

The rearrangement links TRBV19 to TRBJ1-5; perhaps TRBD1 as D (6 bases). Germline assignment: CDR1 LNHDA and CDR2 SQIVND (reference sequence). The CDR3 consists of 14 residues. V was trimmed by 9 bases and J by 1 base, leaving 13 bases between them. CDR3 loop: CARGNRDSNQPQHF. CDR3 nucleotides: TGTGCCAGGGGGAACAGGGACAGCAATCAGCCCCAGCATTTT. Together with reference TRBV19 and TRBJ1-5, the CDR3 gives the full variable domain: DGGITQSPKYLFRKEGQNVTLSCEQNLNHDAMYWYRQDPGQGLRLIYYSQIVNDFQKGDIAEGYSVSREKKESFPLTVTSAQKNPTAFYLCARGNRDSNQPQHFGDGTRLSIL.

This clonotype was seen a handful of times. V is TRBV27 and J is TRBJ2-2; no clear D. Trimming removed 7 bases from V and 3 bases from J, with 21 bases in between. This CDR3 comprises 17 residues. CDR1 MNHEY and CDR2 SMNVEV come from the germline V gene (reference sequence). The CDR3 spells CASKSLVSGPHTGELFF. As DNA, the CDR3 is TGTGCCAGCAAGAGTCTGGTCTCAGGCCCCCACACCGGGGAGCTGTTTTTT.

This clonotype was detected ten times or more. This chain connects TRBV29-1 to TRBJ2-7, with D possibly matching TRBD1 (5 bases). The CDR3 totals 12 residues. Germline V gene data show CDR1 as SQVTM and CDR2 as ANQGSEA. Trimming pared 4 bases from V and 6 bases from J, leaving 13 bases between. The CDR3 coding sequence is TGCAGCGTTGCGATAGGGGAAGGCGAGCAGTACTTC. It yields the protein CSVAIGEGEQYF.

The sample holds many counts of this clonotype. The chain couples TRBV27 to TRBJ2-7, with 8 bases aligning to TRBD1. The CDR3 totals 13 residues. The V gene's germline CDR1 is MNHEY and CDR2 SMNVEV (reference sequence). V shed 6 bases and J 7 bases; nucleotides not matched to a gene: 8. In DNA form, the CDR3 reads TGTGCCAGCAGCTATATCAGGGACAGGGAGCAGTACTTC. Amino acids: CASSYIRDREQYF.

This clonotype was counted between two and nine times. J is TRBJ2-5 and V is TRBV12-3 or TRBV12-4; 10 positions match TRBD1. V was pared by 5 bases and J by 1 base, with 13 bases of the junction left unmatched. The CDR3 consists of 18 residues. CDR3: CASSPGQGVNTLQETQYF. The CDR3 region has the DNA TGTGCCAGCAGTCCCGGACAGGGGGTCAACACCCTCCAAGAGACCCAGTACTTC.

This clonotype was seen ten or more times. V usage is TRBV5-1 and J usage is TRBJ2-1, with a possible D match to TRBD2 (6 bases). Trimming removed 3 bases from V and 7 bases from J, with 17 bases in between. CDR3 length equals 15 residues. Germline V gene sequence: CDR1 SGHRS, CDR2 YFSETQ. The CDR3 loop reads CASSWPSGLYNEQFF. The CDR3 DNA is TGCGCCAGCAGCTGGCCTTCGGGACTCTATAATGAGCAGTTCTTC. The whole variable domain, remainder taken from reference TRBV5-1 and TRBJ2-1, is KAGVTQTPRYLIKTRGQQVTLSCSPISGHRSVSWYQQTPGQGLQFLFEYFSETQRNKGNFPGRFSGRQFSNSRSEMNVSTLELGDSALYLCASSWPSGLYNEQFFGPGTRLTVL.

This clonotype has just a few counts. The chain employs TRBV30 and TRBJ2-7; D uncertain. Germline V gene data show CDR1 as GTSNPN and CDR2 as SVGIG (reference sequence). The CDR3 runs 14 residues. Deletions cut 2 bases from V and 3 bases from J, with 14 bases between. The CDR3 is CAWSPVTVNYEQYF. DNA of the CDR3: TGTGCCTGGAGTCCCGTGACGGTTAACTACGAGCAGTACTTC.

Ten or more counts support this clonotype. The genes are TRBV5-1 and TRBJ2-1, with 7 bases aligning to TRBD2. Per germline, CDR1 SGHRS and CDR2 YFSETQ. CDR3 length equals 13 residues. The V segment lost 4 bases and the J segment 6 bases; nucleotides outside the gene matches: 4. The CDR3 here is CASSPGGSNEQFF. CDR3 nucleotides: TGCGCCAGCAGCCCGGGAGGTAGCAATGAGCAGTTCTTC. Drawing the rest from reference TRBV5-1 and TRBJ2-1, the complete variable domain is KAGVTQTPRYLIKTRGQQVTLSCSPISGHRSVSWYQQTPGQGLQFLFEYFSETQRNKGNFPGRFSGRQFSNSRSEMNVSTLELGDSALYLCASSPGGSNEQFFGPGTRLTVL.